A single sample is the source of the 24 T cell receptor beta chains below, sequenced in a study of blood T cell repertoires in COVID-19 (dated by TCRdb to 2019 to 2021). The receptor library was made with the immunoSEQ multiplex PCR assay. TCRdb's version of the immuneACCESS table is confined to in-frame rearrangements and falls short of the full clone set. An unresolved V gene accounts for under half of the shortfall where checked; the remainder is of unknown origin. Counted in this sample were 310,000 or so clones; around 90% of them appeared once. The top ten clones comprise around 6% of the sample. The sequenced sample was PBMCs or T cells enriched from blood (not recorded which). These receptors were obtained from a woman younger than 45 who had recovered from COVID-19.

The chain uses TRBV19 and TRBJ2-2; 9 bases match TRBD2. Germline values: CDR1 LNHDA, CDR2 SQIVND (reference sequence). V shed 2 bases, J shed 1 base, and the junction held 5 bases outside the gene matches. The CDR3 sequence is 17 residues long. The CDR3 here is CASSIPLAGLNTGELFF. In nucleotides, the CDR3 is TGTGCCAGTAGTATACCCCTAGCGGGGTTGAACACCGGGGAGCTGTTTTTT.

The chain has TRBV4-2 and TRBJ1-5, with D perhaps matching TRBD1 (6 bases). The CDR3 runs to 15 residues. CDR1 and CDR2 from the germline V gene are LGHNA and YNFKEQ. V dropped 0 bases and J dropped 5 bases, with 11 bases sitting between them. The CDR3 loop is CASSQDGQSDQPQHF. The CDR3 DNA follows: TGTGCCAGCAGCCAAGATGGACAGTCCGATCAGCCCCAGCATTTT.

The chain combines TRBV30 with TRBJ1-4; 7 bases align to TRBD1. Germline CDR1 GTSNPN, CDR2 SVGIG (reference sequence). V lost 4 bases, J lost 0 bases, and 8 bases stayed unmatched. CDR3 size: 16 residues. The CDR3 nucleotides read TGTGCCTGGACGACAGGGATCCTCCCAACTAATGAAAAACTGTTTTTT. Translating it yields CAWTTGILPTNEKLFF.

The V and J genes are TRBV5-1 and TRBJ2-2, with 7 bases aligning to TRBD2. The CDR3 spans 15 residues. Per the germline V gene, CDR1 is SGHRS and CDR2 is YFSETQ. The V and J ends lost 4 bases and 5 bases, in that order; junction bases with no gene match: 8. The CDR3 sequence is CASSTTSARTGELFF. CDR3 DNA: TGCGCCAGCAGCACCACTAGCGCCCGGACCGGGGAGCTGTTTTTT.

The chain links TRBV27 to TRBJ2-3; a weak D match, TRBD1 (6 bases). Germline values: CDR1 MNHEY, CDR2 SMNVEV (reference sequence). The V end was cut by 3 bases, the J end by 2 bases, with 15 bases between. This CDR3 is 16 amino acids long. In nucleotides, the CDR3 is TGTGCCAGCAGTTTTTTGAACTTGGGGGCCACAGATACGCAGTATTTT. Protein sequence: CASSFLNLGATDTQYF.

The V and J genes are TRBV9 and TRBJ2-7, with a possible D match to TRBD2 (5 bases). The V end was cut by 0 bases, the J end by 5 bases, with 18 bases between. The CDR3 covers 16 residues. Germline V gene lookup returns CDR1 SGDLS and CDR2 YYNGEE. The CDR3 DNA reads TGTGCCAGCAGCGTAGGGTCGGACTTCCGCCGGAACGAGCAGTACTTC. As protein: CASSVGSDFRRNEQYF.

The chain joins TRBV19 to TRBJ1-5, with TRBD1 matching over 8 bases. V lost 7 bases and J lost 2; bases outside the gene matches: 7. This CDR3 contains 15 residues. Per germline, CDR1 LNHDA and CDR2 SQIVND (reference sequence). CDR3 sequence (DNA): TGTGCCAGTATAGGGGACAGGCGTGGCAATCAGCCCCAGCATTTT. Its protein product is CASIGDRRGNQPQHF.

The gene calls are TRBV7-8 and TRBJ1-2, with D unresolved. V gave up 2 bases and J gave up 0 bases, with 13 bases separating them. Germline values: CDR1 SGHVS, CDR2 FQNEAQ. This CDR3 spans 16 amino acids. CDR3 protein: CASSLPARQANYGYTF. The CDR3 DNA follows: TGTGCCAGCAGCTTACCGGCACGACAAGCTAACTATGGCTACACCTTC.

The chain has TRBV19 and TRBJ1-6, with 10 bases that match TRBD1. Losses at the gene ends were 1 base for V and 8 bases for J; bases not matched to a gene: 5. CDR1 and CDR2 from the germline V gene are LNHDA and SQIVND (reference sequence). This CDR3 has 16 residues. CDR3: CASSIGPGTGDSPLHF. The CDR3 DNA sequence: TGTGCCAGTAGTATAGGACCCGGGACAGGGGATTCACCCCTCCACTTT. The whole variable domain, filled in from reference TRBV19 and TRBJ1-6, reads DGGITQSPKYLFRKEGQNVTLSCEQNLNHDAMYWYRQDPGQGLRLIYYSQIVNDFQKGDIAEGYSVSREKKESFPLTVTSAQKNPTAFYLCASSIGPGTGDSPLHFGNGTRLTVT.

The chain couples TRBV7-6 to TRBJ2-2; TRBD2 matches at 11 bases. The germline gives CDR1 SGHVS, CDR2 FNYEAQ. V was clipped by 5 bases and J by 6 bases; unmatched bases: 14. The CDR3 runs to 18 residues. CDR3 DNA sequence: TGTGCCAGCAGCCCTACCCGACTAGCGGGGAGGGTGGCCGGGGAGCTGTTTTTT. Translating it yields CASSPTRLAGRVAGELFF.

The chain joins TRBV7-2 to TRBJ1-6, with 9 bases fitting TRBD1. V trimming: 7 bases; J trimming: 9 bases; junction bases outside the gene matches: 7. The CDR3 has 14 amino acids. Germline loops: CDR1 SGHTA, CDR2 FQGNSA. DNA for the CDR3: TGTGCCAGCACCACCGGGACAGGGAGTTCACCCCTCCACTTT. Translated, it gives CASTTGTGSSPLHF.

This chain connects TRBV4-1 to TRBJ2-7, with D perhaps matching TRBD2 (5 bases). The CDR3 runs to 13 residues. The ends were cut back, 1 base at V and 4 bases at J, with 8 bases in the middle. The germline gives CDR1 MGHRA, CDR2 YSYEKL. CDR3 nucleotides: TGCGCCAGCAGCCAAGTAGGGAGATACGAGCAGTACTTC. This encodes CASSQVGRYEQYF.

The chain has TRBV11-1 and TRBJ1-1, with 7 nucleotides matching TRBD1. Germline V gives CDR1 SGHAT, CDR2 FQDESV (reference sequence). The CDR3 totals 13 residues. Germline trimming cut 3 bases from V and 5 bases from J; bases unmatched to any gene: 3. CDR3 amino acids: CASSLGQSTEAFF. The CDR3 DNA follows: TGTGCCAGCAGCTTGGGACAGAGTACTGAAGCTTTCTTT.

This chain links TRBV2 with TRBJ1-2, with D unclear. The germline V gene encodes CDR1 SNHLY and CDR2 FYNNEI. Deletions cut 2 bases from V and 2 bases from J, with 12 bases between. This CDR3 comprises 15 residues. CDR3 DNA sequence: TGTGCCAGCAGTGAAACAGAAGGTGCGAACTATGGCTACACCTTC. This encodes CASSETEGANYGYTF.

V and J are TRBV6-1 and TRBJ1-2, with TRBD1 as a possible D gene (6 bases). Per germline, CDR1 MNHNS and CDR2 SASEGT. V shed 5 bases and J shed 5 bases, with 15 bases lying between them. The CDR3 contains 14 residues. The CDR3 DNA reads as TGTGCCAGCAGTTTCCCTGGACAGCGGTATGGCTACACCTTC. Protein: CASSFPGQRYGYTF.

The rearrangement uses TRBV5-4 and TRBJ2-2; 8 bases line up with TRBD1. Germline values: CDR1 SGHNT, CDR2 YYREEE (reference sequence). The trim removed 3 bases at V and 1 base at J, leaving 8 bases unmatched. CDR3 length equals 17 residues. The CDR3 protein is CASSWRQGTRNTGELFF. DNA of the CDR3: TGTGCCAGCAGCTGGAGACAGGGGACAAGGAACACCGGGGAGCTGTTTTTT.

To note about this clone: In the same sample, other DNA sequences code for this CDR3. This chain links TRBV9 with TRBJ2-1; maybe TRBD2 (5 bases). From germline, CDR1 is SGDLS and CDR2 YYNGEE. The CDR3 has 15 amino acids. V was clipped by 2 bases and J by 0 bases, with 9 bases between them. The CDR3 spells CASSVTGSSYNEQFF. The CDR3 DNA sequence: TGTGCCAGCAGCGTGACGGGAAGCTCCTACAATGAGCAGTTCTTC. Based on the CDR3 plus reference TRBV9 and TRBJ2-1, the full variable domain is DSGVTQTPKHLITATGQRVTLRCSPRSGDLSVYWYQQSLDQGLQFLIQYYNGEERAKGNILERFSAQQFPDLHSELNLSSLELGDSALYFCASSVTGSSYNEQFFGPGTRLTVL.

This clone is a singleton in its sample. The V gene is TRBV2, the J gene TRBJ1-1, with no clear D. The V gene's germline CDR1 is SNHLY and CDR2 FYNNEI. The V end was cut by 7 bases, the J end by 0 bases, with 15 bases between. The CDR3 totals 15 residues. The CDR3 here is CASTRGLIMNTEAFF. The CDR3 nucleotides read TGTGCCAGCACTCGTGGACTGATCATGAACACTGAAGCTTTCTTT.

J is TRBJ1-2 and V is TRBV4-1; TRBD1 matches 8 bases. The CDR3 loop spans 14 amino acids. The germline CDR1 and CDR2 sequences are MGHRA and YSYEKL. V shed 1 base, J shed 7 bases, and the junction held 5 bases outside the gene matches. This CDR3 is CASSQATGVGGYTF. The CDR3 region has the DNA TGCGCCAGCAGCCAAGCGACAGGGGTTGGTGGCTACACCTTC.

The CDR3 reads CAISEVAENTEAFF. The CDR3 DNA is TGTGCCATCAGTGAGGTGGCAGAGAACACTGAAGCTTTCTTT. The rearrangement links TRBV10-3 to TRBJ1-1; D remains ambiguous. Trimming pared 2 bases from V and 1 base from J, leaving 8 bases between. Germline V gene sequence: CDR1 ENHRY, CDR2 SYGVKD. The CDR3 is 14 residues long.

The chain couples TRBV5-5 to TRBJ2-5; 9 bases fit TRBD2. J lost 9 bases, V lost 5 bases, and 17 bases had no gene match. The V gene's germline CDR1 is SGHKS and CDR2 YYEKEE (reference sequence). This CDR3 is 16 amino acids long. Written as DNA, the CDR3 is TGTGCCAGCAGTCAGTCCATAGCGGGGGTGACGCGAGCCCAGTACTTC. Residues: CASSQSIAGVTRAQYF.

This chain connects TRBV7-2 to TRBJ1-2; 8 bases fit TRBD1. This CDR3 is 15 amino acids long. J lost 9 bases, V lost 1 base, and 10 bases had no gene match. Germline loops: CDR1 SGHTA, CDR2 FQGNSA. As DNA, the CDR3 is TGTGCCAGCAGCTTAGATGACAGGGGACCATATCGCTACACCTTC. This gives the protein CASSLDDRGPYRYTF.

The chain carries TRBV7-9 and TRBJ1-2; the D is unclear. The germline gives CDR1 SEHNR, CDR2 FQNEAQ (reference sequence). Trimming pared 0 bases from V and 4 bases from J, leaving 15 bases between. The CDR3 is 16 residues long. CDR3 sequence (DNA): TGTGCCAGCAGCTTAGCGGTAGCCCCTCGGAGCTATGGCTACACCTTC. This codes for CASSLAVAPRSYGYTF.

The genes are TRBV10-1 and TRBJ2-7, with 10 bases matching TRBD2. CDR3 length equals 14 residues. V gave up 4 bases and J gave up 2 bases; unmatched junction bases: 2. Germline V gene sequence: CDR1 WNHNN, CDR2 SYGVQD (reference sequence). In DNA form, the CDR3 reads TGCGCCAGCAGTGGGACTAGCGGTACCTACGAGCAGTACTTC. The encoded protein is CASSGTSGTYEQYF.